A selection of T cell receptor beta chains follows, all from one sample in a study of cytotoxic CD8 clonotypes in ibrutinib-treated CLL. The table came from immunoSEQ multiplex PCR; TCRdb's copy has only in-frame clones and leaves some out. In the table there are nearly 50,000 clones, about three fifths of which are singletons. The sample here was PBMCs, taken after 24 months of ibrutinib treatment. These TCRs come from a human donor with chronic lymphocytic leukemia. Both conserved end residues are part of each CDR3. Each record gives: J gene, D gene, V gene, clone size, CDR3 protein, CDR3 DNA. The D gene is left open where the match is weak. Clone size is shown for a subset of rows, as once, few, many or a class of expanded clone.

TRBJ1-4 | - | TRBV6-6 | - | CASSKRGGDEKLFF | TGTGCCAGCAGTAAAAGGGGGGGAGATGAAAAACTGTTTTTT
TRBJ2-7 | - | TRBV7-9 | few | CASTLYYEQYF | TGTGCCAGCACCCTGTACTACGAGCAGTACTTC
TRBJ1-1 | - | TRBV2 | - | CASSERSGGDTEAFF | TGTGCCAGCAGTGAAAGGTCCGGGGGGGACACTGAAGCTTTCTTT
TRBJ1-1 | TRBD1 | TRBV11-3 | - | CASSPGTASDEAFF | TGTGCCAGCAGCCCCGGGACAGCGTCTGATGAAGCTTTCTTT
TRBJ2-7 | - | TRBV6-5 | - | CASSPRPGGEQYF | TGTGCCAGCAGTCCCCGGCCCGGGGGAGAGCAGTACTTC
TRBJ1-1 | TRBD1 | TRBV11-2 | - | CASSSPGQARAFF | TGTGCCAGCAGCTCGCCGGGACAGGCAAGAGCTTTCTTT
TRBJ2-3 | TRBD1 | TRBV7-9 | - | CASSLFQGEDTQYF | TGTGCCAGCAGCCTCTTTCAGGGGGAAGATACGCAGTATTTT
TRBJ1-2 | - | TRBV7-9 | - | CASSSGNYGYTF | TGTGCCAGCAGTTCAGGGAACTATGGCTACACCTTC
TRBJ2-5 | - | TRBV5-1 | once | CASTPGPGEETQYF | TGCGCCAGCACCCCGGGGCCGGGAGAAGAGACCCAGTACTTC
TRBJ2-7 | TRBD2 | TRBV5-1 | - | CASRPGAGVVHEQYF | TGCGCCAGCAGGCCAGGAGCGGGGGTAGTCCACGAGCAGTACTTC
TRBJ1-4 | - | TRBV7-9 | - | CASSPRLQGGGEKLFF | TGTGCCAGCAGCCCGAGATTACAGGGCGGAGGGGAAAAACTGTTTTTT
TRBJ1-1 | - | TRBV28 | few | CASSLLLGSLEAFF | TGTGCCAGCAGTTTATTGTTAGGGAGTCTGGAAGCTTTCTTT
TRBJ1-1 | TRBD1 | TRBV4-1 | - | CASSQDRGSMNTEAFF | TGCGCCAGCAGCCAAGACAGGGGGTCCATGAACACTGAAGCTTTCTTT
TRBJ2-5 | - | TRBV6-6 | - | CASSYGQHGTQYF | TGTGCCAGCAGTTACGGGCAGCATGGGACCCAGTACTTC
TRBJ2-5 | - | TRBV15 | - | CATSRDPETQYF | TGTGCCACCAGCAGAGATCCGGAGACCCAGTACTTC
TRBJ2-7 | - | TRBV5-1 | - | CASSLEIAYEQYF | TGCGCCAGCAGCTTGGAGATCGCCTACGAGCAGTACTTC
TRBJ2-2 | - | TRBV28 | - | CASRTNRDLNTGELFF | TGTGCCAGCAGGACAAACAGGGACCTGAACACCGGGGAGCTGTTTTTT
TRBJ2-7 | TRBD1 | TRBV5-1 | once | CASSLGQGANEQYF | TGCGCCAGCAGCTTAGGACAGGGGGCCAACGAGCAGTACTTC
TRBJ1-5 | - | TRBV5-6 | once | CASSLWAGVNQPQHF | TGTGCCAGCAGCTTATGGGCAGGGGTCAATCAGCCCCAGCATTTT
TRBJ1-1 | - | TRBV5-4 | - | CASSTRPGGGGTEAFF | TGTGCCAGCAGCACCCGACCCGGGGGAGGGGGCACTGAAGCTTTCTTT
TRBJ2-1 | - | TRBV6-6 | - | CASSYSNGVYNEQFF | TGTGCCAGCAGTTACAGCAACGGGGTATACAATGAGCAGTTCTTC
TRBJ2-3 | - | TRBV5-1 | - | CASSPNWGVGTDTQYF | TGCGCCAGCAGCCCTAATTGGGGTGTGGGGACAGATACGCAGTATTTT
TRBJ1-1 | - | TRBV29-1 | - | CSVGKGRTEAFF | TGCAGCGTTGGAAAAGGACGGACTGAAGCTTTCTTT
TRBJ2-5 | - | TRBV5-6 | - | CASSLGLGEETQYF | TGTGCCAGCAGCTTGGGGTTGGGGGAAGAGACCCAGTACTTC
TRBJ2-1 | - | TRBV2 | - | CASQLESGSYNEQFF | TGTGCCAGCCAGCTAGAATCAGGCTCCTACAATGAGCAGTTCTTC
TRBJ1-1 | TRBD1 | TRBV7-8 | - | CASSPFTGTANTEAFF | TGTGCCAGCAGCCCCTTCACCGGGACAGCGAACACTGAAGCTTTCTTT
TRBJ2-3 | TRBD2 | TRBV4-2 | - | CASSPLAGESTDTQYF | TGTGCCAGCAGCCCCCTAGCGGGGGAGAGCACAGATACGCAGTATTTT
TRBJ2-3 | TRBD1 | TRBV27 | once | CASSLFDRGQNTQYF | TGTGCCAGCAGTTTATTTGACAGGGGGCAAAATACGCAGTATTTT
TRBJ1-3 | - | TRBV27 | - | CASSPGTLGNTIYF | TGTGCCAGCAGCCCCGGGACACTTGGAAACACCATATATTTT
TRBJ2-1 | - | TRBV19 | few | CASSIPLGPTYNEQFF | TGTGCCAGTAGTATACCTTTGGGTCCTACGTACAATGAGCAGTTCTTC
TRBJ1-2 | TRBD1 | TRBV18 | - | CASSPYRGPPSGYGYTF | TGTGCCAGCTCACCATACAGGGGTCCGCCGAGCGGCTATGGCTACACCTTC
TRBJ1-1 | TRBD1 | TRBV25-1 | - | CASQRDEGATEAFF | TGTGCCAGTCAGCGGGACGAGGGGGCCACTGAAGCTTTCTTT
TRBJ1-2 | - | TRBV2 | - | CASSREELGGYTF | TGTGCCAGCAGCCGGGAGGAATTGGGTGGCTACACCTTC
TRBJ1-4 | TRBD1 | TRBV11-2 | - | CASNQGVNEKLFF | TGTGCCAGCAATCAGGGGGTTAATGAAAAACTGTTTTTT
TRBJ2-7 | - | TRBV27 | - | CASSPFTSYEQYF | TGTGCCAGCAGTCCGTTTACTTCATACGAGCAGTACTTC
TRBJ2-7 | - | TRBV5-1 | - | CASSLVNAAYEQYF | TGCGCCAGCAGCTTGGTTAACGCCGCTTACGAGCAGTACTTC
TRBJ2-6 | - | TRBV10-1 | - | CASSGGLAGPGANVLTF | TGCGCCAGCAGTGGTGGGCTGGCGGGACCTGGGGCCAACGTCCTGACTTTC
TRBJ2-1 | - | TRBV29-1 | - | CSVEGGAVYNEQFF | TGCAGCGTGGAAGGGGGGGCGGTCTACAATGAGCAGTTCTTC
TRBJ1-6 | TRBD1 | TRBV4-1 | - | CASSHDPTGGKNSPLHF | TGCGCCAGCAGCCATGATCCGACAGGGGGCAAGAATTCACCCCTCCACTTT
TRBJ2-3 | TRBD2 | TRBV29-1 | - | CSAQSPLLAGGQDTQYF | TGCAGCGCCCAATCACCCCTACTAGCGGGGGGACAAGATACGCAGTATTTT
TRBJ1-4 | TRBD1 | TRBV27 | - | CASSWTGVMPTNEKLFF | TGTGCCAGCAGCTGGACAGGGGTTATGCCAACTAATGAAAAACTGTTTTTT
TRBJ2-5 | - | TRBV15 | - | CATSRDPEETQYF | TGTGCCACCAGCAGAGACCCCGAAGAGACCCAGTACTTC
TRBJ2-7 | TRBD1 | TRBV4-1 | - | CASSQGDRVTYEQYF | TGCGCCAGCAGCCAAGGGGACAGGGTTACCTACGAGCAGTACTTC
TRBJ1-5 | - | TRBV7-9 | - | CASSLVGTSQPQHF | TGTGCCAGCAGCTTAGTAGGGACAAGTCAGCCCCAGCATTTT
TRBJ1-5 | - | TRBV7-6 | - | CASSLAGPASNQPQHF | TGTGCCAGCAGCTTAGCAGGCCCAGCTAGCAATCAGCCCCAGCATTTT
TRBJ2-3 | - | TRBV7-9 | - | CASMWDTDTQYF | TGTGCCAGCATGTGGGACACAGATACGCAGTATTTT
TRBJ2-7 | TRBD1 | TRBV27 | - | CASTHGGQGKGREQYF | TGTGCCAGCACCCACGGGGGACAGGGGAAGGGTCGCGAGCAGTACTTC
TRBJ2-3 | TRBD2 | TRBV12-5 | - | CASGLPRTSGVRTTDTQYF | TGTGCTAGTGGTTTGCCGCGGACTAGCGGGGTTAGAACCACAGATACGCAGTATTTT